What follows are 7 T cell receptor beta chains derived from one specimen sequenced in a study of T cell clonality in common variable immunodeficiency. The table came from immunoSEQ multiplex PCR; TCRdb's copy has only in-frame clones and leaves some out. This sample comprises around 29,000 clones, none seen once only. The sample was peripheral blood mononuclear cells. These TCRs come from a person between 18 and 75 years old in good health.

Concerning this clone: The sequenced fragment ends 3 residues before the CDR3 boundary, so the rest is inferred from the germline J gene. J is TRBJ1-2 and V is TRBV29-1, with 7 bases matching TRBD1. CDR3 length: 16 amino acids. Germline-derived CDR1 and CDR2 are SQVTM and ANQGSEA. This CDR3 reads CSVEDPRDRGTDTYTF. CDR3 DNA, as far as it was read: TGCAGCGTTGAAGATCCCCGGGACAGAGGCACAGATACC.

This clone showed up just a few times. The DNA read from the CDR3 is TGTGCCAGCAGCCCCACCGCGGGGCGCGGTGAG. The encoded protein is CASSPTAGRGE. The whole CDR3 reads CASSPTAGRGEQFF. J is TRBJ2-1 and V is TRBV7-9; a possible D gene is TRBD2 (6 bases). The DNA ends 3 residues before the CDR3 does, and the rest of the CDR3 is filled in from the germline J gene. The CDR3 runs 14 residues. Trimming left V 5 bases short and J 9 bases short, with 17 bases between. CDR1 and CDR2 from the germline V gene are SEHNR and FQNEAQ (reference sequence).

In regard to this clone: Read data end 3 residues before the CDR3 end; the end is taken from the germline J gene. The chain combines TRBV30 with TRBJ2-1, with TRBD2 matching over 7 bases. Germline loops: CDR1 GTSNPN, CDR2 SVGIG (reference sequence). The CDR3 covers 15 residues. V lost 3 bases to trimming and J lost 8 bases; unmatched junction nucleotides: 13. CDR3 residues: CAWRPLTGLNDEQFF. CDR3 DNA (partial): TGTGCCTGGAGACCCCTGACGGGACTAAACGATGAG. The variable domain in full, completed from reference TRBV30 and TRBJ2-1, reads SQTIHQWPATLVQPVGSPLSLECTVEGTSNPNLYWYRQAAGRGLQLLFYSVGIGQISSEVPQNLSASRPQDRQFILSSKKLLLSDSGFYLCAWRPLTGLNDEQFFGPGTRLTVL.

This clone was found many times. The CDR3 end falls 3 residues outside the read, so it is completed with the germline J gene. The chain links TRBV13 to TRBJ2-3; TRBD2 matches 10 bases. The CDR3 covers 17 residues. The V and J ends lost 5 bases and 4 bases, in that order; junction bases with no gene match: 12. The germline gives CDR1 PRHDT, CDR2 FYEKMQ (reference sequence). The CDR3 spells CASSPPNSGRIADTQYF. The CDR3 bases that were read are TGTGCCAGCAGCCCCCCGAATAGCGGGAGGATCGCAGATACG.

This clone was seen at least ten times. The sequenced fragment ends 3 residues before the CDR3 boundary, so the rest is inferred from the germline J gene. This chain uses TRBV7-9 with TRBJ2-1; 12 nucleotides line up with TRBD2. The germline gives CDR1 SEHNR, CDR2 FQNEAQ (reference sequence). The junction had 4 bases not matched to a gene; V was cut back by 3 bases and J by 7 bases. The CDR3 is made up of 15 amino acids. The sequenced CDR3 bases are TGTGCCAGCAGCTTCCTAGCGGGAGGGACGAATGAG. It is translated as CASSFLAGGTNE. The whole CDR3 is CASSFLAGGTNEQFF.

In this sample, this clone turned up many times. The read halts 3 residues ahead of the CDR3 end, with the missing end drawn from the germline J gene. This sequence joins TRBV11-2 and TRBJ2-7; 10 nucleotides match TRBD2. Germline-derived CDR1 and CDR2 are SGHAT and FQNNGV. This CDR3 has 15 amino acids. J gave up 4 bases and V 0 bases, and 3 bases lay outside the gene matches. CDR3 DNA, as far as it was read: TGTGCCAGCAGCTTAGATCTAGCGGGAGTTTACGAG. This encodes CASSLDLAGVYE. The whole CDR3 is CASSLDLAGVYEQYF.

This clone has at least ten counts. Read sequence stops 3 residues before the CDR3 end, and the germline J gene provides the missing end. The V gene is TRBV30, the J gene TRBJ2-5, with a possible D match to TRBD1 (6 bases). The CDR3 sequence is 13 residues long. Trimming removed 3 bases from V and 6 bases from J, with 14 bases in between. Looked up from germline, CDR1 is GTSNPN and CDR2 is SVGIG (reference sequence). The CDR3 here is CAWSLDSLQTQYF. The part of the CDR3 DNA that was read is TGTGCCTGGAGCCTGGACAGTTTGCAGACC.